The 7 T cell receptor beta chains given below trace back to one sample, sequenced in a study of metastatic and nonmetastatic thyroid tumors. Prior to thyroid surgery, none of the patients had received any treatment. TCRdb re-called the PCR reads via MiXCR. The data contain roughly 20,000 clones, roughly a third of them singletons. Specimen: tumor tissue. All receptors derive from a female donor with papillary thyroid cancer or a benign thyroid nodule (not recorded which). Some clones in this sample may be carry-over from other donors' samples.

By share, this clone counts as medium-sized. The chain employs TRBV6-1 and TRBJ2-7; 8 bases are a match to TRBD1. Per the germline V gene, CDR1 is MNHNS and CDR2 is SASEGT. Germline trimming cut 8 bases from V and 2 bases from J; bases unmatched to any gene: 8. The CDR3 extends over 14 amino acids. CDR3 nucleotides: TGTGCCAGCTCAAGGGACAGGAATACCTACGAGCAGTACTTC. This codes for CASSRDRNTYEQYF.

The genes are TRBV10-3 and TRBJ1-1, with D possibly TRBD1 on 5 matching bases. The ends were cut back, 5 bases at V and 1 base at J, with 14 bases in the middle. CDR3 size: 15 residues. Germline CDR1 reads ENHRY; CDR2 reads SYGVKD. CDR3 sequence (DNA): TGTGCCATCAGTCCACGGGGGGAATCGAACACTGAAGCTTTCTTT. It codes for CAISPRGESNTEAFF.

The chain combines TRBV5-6 with TRBJ2-5; possibly TRBD2 for D (6 bases). CDR3 length: 14 residues. CDR1 SGHDT and CDR2 YYEEEE come from the germline V gene. Trimming stripped 1 base from V and 4 bases from J, with 11 bases between. The CDR3 loop is CASSLLSGAETQYF. CDR3 bases: TGTGCCAGCAGCTTGCTTTCGGGAGCAGAGACCCAGTACTTC.

The sample holds a few counts of this clone. The rearrangement links TRBV25-1 to TRBJ1-1; TRBD1 matches 8 bases. Germline V gene sequence: CDR1 MGHDK, CDR2 SYGVNS. This CDR3 spans 13 amino acids. Trimming took 6 bases from V and 6 from J; bases not matched to a gene: 6. As DNA, the CDR3 is TGTGCCAGCAGGGACAGGGAGGCGGCTGAAGCTTTCTTT. Translated: CASRDREAAEAFF.

In this sample, this clone turned up a few times. This chain uses TRBV7-2 with TRBJ1-1, with D perhaps matching TRBD1 (5 bases). Trimming shortened V by 1 base and J by 3 bases, and 12 bases separated the two germline ends. The CDR3 totals 15 residues. Germline loops: CDR1 SGHTA, CDR2 FQGNSA. CDR3 protein: CASSLGGSGDTEAFF. The CDR3 DNA sequence: TGTGCCAGCAGCTTAGGTGGGTCGGGGGACACTGAAGCTTTCTTT.

In regard to this clone: No conserved phenylalanine or tryptophan is present at the end of the CDR3, so a read error is the likely explanation. No DNA is shown, since the ends of the CDR3 on it are uncertain; the CDR3 is the one TCRdb lists. The rearrangement links TRBV30 to TRBJ1-4; the table's TRBD1 call for D was not verified on the DNA. The CDR3 is 13 amino acids long, termini counted. Germline V gives CDR1 GTSNPN, CDR2 SVGIG (reference sequence). The chain's CDR3 is CAWTLRGQGGWRL.

The gene calls are TRBV6-1 and TRBJ2-6; no definite D call. Germline assignment: CDR1 MNHNS and CDR2 SASEGT. Trimming removed 8 bases at V and 4 bases at J, with 6 bases between. This CDR3 is built from 12 residues. Here the CDR3 DNA reads TGTGCCAGCCGAACAGGGGCCAACGTCCTGACTTTC. Its translation is CASRTGANVLTF.